Below are 32 T cell receptor beta chains sequenced from a single sample in a study of blood T cell repertoires in COVID-19. Assay used: immunoSEQ multiplex PCR; TCRdb lists only in-frame clones, some missing. This sample has about 150,000 clones, with roughly four fifths found just once. The sequenced sample was peripheral blood. These receptors were obtained from an elderly man with acute or convalescent COVID-19.

This clone was seen only a few times. The V call is TRBV12-3 or TRBV12-4, the J call TRBJ2-7, with 9 bases fitting TRBD1. This CDR3 region has 13 residues. V gave up 4 bases and J gave up 6 bases; unmatched junction bases: 4. The CDR3 here is CASSSGTGTEQYF. As DNA, the CDR3 is TGTGCCAGCAGTTCGGGGACAGGGACCGAGCAGTACTTC.

This chain connects TRBV18 to TRBJ2-1; D is uncertain. Looked up from germline, CDR1 is KGHSH and CDR2 is LQKENI. V lost 2 bases and J 3 bases, leaving 11 bases between the germline ends. The CDR3 has 15 amino acids. This CDR3 reads CASSPGGNFYNEQFF. The CDR3 DNA reads TGTGCCAGCTCACCAGGCGGAAACTTCTACAATGAGCAGTTCTTC.

The chain uses TRBV2 and TRBJ1-2, with D uncertain. Germline-derived CDR1 and CDR2 are SNHLY and FYNNEI. The CDR3 is 14 residues long. Trimming cost V 2 bases and J 0 bases, with 7 bases left between them. The CDR3 DNA reads as TGTGCCAGCAGTGAATCTATTACTAACTATGGCTACACCTTC. Translating gives CASSESITNYGYTF.

This chain uses TRBV3-1 (or the pseudogene TRBV3-2) with TRBJ2-5; 7 nucleotides align to TRBD2. Germline V lookup: CDR1 LGHDT, CDR2 YNNKEL (reference sequence). There are 15 residues in the CDR3. J gave up 1 base and V 0 bases, and 2 bases lay outside the gene matches. CDR3 sequence (DNA): TGTGCCAGCAGCCAAGACGGGACTACCCAAGAGACCCAGTACTTC. The encoded protein is CASSQDGTTQETQYF.

DNA for the CDR3: TGTGCCAGCAGCGTAACTCTAACAGATACGCAGTATTTT. It translates to CASSVTLTDTQYF. The genes are TRBV9 and TRBJ2-3, with D unresolved. Trimming left V 1 base short and J 3 bases short, with 6 bases between. Germline V gene lookup returns CDR1 SGDLS and CDR2 YYNGEE. The CDR3 contains 13 residues.

V gene TRBV7-2 combines with J gene TRBJ2-7; D gene unclear. The CDR3 runs 11 residues. Germline values: CDR1 SGHTA, CDR2 FQGNSA. V was shortened by 4 bases and J by 3 bases, with 4 bases between the two germline ends. CDR3 amino acids: CASSSRYEQYF. The CDR3, as DNA: TGTGCCAGCAGCTCCCGCTACGAGCAGTACTTC. Based on the CDR3 plus reference TRBV7-2 and TRBJ2-7, the full variable domain is GAGVSQSPSNKVTEKGKDVELRCDPISGHTALYWYRQSLGQGLEFLIYFQGNSAPDKSGLPSDRFSAERTGGSVSTLTIQRTQQEDSAVYLCASSSRYEQYFGPGTRLTVT.

This clone has a handful of counts. V is TRBV7-5 and J is TRBJ2-7; TRBD1, the D gene given by the table, was not confirmed from the DNA. TRBV7-5 represents a pseudogene. This CDR3 is 16 amino acids long. The CDR3 is CVRSCYVDRVSYEQYV. The CDR3 DNA reads TGTGTCAGAAGCTGCTATGTGGACAGGGTCTCCTACGAGCAGTACGTC.

The rearrangement links TRBV6-6 to TRBJ1-5; D not certain. This CDR3 spans 13 amino acids. V was trimmed by 0 bases and J by 5 bases, leaving 5 bases between them. Germline CDR1 and CDR2: MNHNY and SVGAGI (reference sequence). CDR3 region: CASSYSTYQPQHF. The CDR3 nucleotides read TGTGCCAGCAGTTACTCTACATATCAGCCCCAGCATTTT.

The chain employs TRBV5-5 and TRBJ1-1, with 8 positions matching TRBD1. V lost 3 bases to trimming and J lost 3 bases; unmatched junction nucleotides: 16. The germline CDR1 and CDR2 sequences are SGHKS and YYEKEE (reference sequence). CDR3 size: 18 residues. The CDR3 bases are TGTGCCAGCAGCTCCGTGGAACAGGACAGGGCATGGGACACTGAAGCTTTCTTT. Residues: CASSSVEQDRAWDTEAFF. The variable domain in full, completed from reference TRBV5-5 and TRBJ1-1, reads DAGVTQSPTHLIKTRGQQVTLRCSPISGHKSVSWYQQVLGQGPQFIFQYYEKEERGRGNFPDRFSARQFPNYSSELNVNALLLGDSALYLCASSSVEQDRAWDTEAFFGQGTRLTVV.

The rearrangement links TRBV7-2 to TRBJ1-1; D is ambiguous. Trimming left V 2 bases short and J 4 bases short, with 14 bases between. The length of the CDR3 is 15 residues. The germline gives CDR1 SGHTA, CDR2 FQGNSA. The CDR3 region has the DNA TGTGCCAGCAGCTTAACGAGGATTATCGGCACTGAAGCTTTCTTT. The encoded protein is CASSLTRIIGTEAFF.

The CDR3 loop is CASSYAVENTEAFF. The DNA of the CDR3 is TGTGCCAGCAGTTACGCGGTGGAGAACACTGAAGCTTTCTTT. V and J are TRBV6-5 and TRBJ1-1; D remains unclear. This CDR3 has 14 amino acids. CDR1 MNHEY and CDR2 SVGAGI come from the germline V gene. Trimming shortened V by 2 bases and J by 1 base, and 8 bases separated the two germline ends.

This rearrangement joins TRBV19 to TRBJ2-1, with D perhaps TRBD2 (5 bases). Germline CDR1 LNHDA, CDR2 SQIVND (reference sequence). This CDR3 has 16 residues. V was cut by 0 bases and J by 0 bases, with 9 bases left in between. CDR3 nucleotides: TGTGCCAGTAGTATAGATCTGGCGGGCTCCTACAATGAGCAGTTCTTC. Amino acid sequence: CASSIDLAGSYNEQFF.

The chain recombines TRBV18 with TRBJ1-4; the D gene is possibly TRBD1 (5 bases). V lost 0 bases and J lost 8, with 16 bases in between. Germline loops: CDR1 KGHSH, CDR2 LQKENI. CDR3 size: 16 residues. The CDR3 DNA follows: TGTGCCAGCTCACCACCGGGGGAGGGGCAGGTCGAAAAACTGTTTTTT. As protein: CASSPPGEGQVEKLFF. Full variable domain (missing parts from reference TRBV18 and TRBJ1-4): NAGVMQNPRHLVRRRGQEARLRCSPMKGHSHVYWYRQLPEEGLKFMVYLQKENIIDESGMPKERFSAEFPKEGPSILRIQQVVRGDSAAYFCASSPPGEGQVEKLFFGSGTQLSVL.

The table lists this clone with many counts. The V call is TRBV19, the J call TRBJ1-1; TRBD1 matches at 7 bases. Germline assignment: CDR1 LNHDA and CDR2 SQIVND (reference sequence). The V and J ends lost 6 bases and 5 bases, in that order; junction bases with no gene match: 12. The CDR3 has 15 residues. This CDR3 reads CASRGQGGLWTEAFF. CDR3 sequence (DNA): TGTGCCAGTAGAGGGCAGGGGGGATTGTGGACTGAAGCTTTCTTT.

The chain recombines TRBV24-1 with TRBJ2-3, with 10 bases that match TRBD1. The CDR3 loop spans 16 amino acids. V shed 7 bases, J shed 2 bases, and the junction held 8 bases outside the gene matches. Per germline, CDR1 KGHDR and CDR2 SFDVKD. In DNA, the CDR3 is TGTGCCACCAGCCAACCGGGACAGGGGCTCACAGATACGCAGTATTTT. The encoded protein is CATSQPGQGLTDTQYF.

Concerning this clone itself: Mismatch with germline at one junction end may stem from a read error. The chain employs TRBV18 and TRBJ2-2, with 8 bases matching TRBD1. Germline assignment: CDR1 KGHSH and CDR2 LQKENI. This CDR3 is built from 18 residues. The CDR3 DNA is TGTGCCAGCTCGAGAACACTCCCAGGGGGCGCGAACCCCGGGGAGCTGTTTTTT. It translates to CASSRTLPGGANPGELFF. The entire variable domain, with the rest obtained from reference TRBV18 and TRBJ2-2, is as follows: NAGVMQNPRHLVRRRGQEARLRCSPMKGHSHVYWYRQLPEEGLKFMVYLQKENIIDESGMPKERFSAEFPKEGPSILRIQQVVRGDSAAYFCASSRTLPGGANPGELFFGEGSRLTVL.

This clone was detected a few times. V usage is TRBV6-5 and J usage is TRBJ1-1; 9 bases are a match to TRBD1. CDR3 size: 15 residues. V shed 5 bases, J shed 8 bases, and the junction held 12 bases outside the gene matches. The germline CDR1 and CDR2 sequences are MNHEY and SVGAGI. The CDR3 DNA reads TGTGCCAGCAGTCTACAGGGGGCCCTTACTACCGAAGCTTTCTTT. It translates to CASSLQGALTTEAFF.

The V and J genes are TRBV6-5 and TRBJ2-5; 12 nucleotides line up with TRBD2. Germline assignment: CDR1 MNHEY and CDR2 SVGAGI. The V gene end was trimmed by 5 bases and the J gene end by 10 bases; junction bases not matched to a gene: 8. The CDR3 loop spans 14 amino acids. This chain's CDR3 is CASSTTSGGSNQYF. Here the CDR3 DNA reads TGTGCCAGCAGTACAACTAGCGGGGGGAGCAACCAGTACTTC.

This clone was counted a few times. The gene calls are TRBV9 and TRBJ1-3; weak D call: TRBD1 (5 bases). This CDR3 region has 15 residues. The V and J ends lost 0 bases and 0 bases respectively, with 7 bases between them. CDR1 and CDR2 (germline): SGDLS, YYNGEE. CDR3 sequence (DNA): TGTGCCAGCAGCGTAGGGGGCAACTCTGGAAACACCATATATTTT. Its translation: CASSVGGNSGNTIYF.

This chain uses TRBV9 with TRBJ2-1; 14 nucleotides match TRBD2. Trimming cost V 3 bases and J 9 bases; bases outside gene matches: 8. Germline assignment: CDR1 SGDLS and CDR2 YYNGEE. The CDR3 sequence is 16 residues long. CDR3 DNA sequence: TGTGCCAGCAGCGGGCGACTAGCGGGGGGGCATGGTGAGCAGTTCTTC. Amino acid sequence: CASSGRLAGGHGEQFF.

This clone appeared a few times. The rearrangement uses TRBV2 and TRBJ2-3, with TRBD2 as a possible D gene (6 bases). The CDR3 length is 12 residues. Per the germline V gene, CDR1 is SNHLY and CDR2 is FYNNEI. V was shortened by 4 bases and J by 5 bases, with 7 bases between the two germline ends. CDR3 DNA sequence: TGTGCCAGCAGTGTGGGGGGAGATACGCAGTATTTT. This translates into CASSVGGDTQYF.

In the case of this clone: Other DNA variants within this sample encode the same CDR3. The chain is built from TRBV9 and TRBJ2-3; D gene ambiguous. The CDR3 is made up of 15 amino acids. Trimming took off 0 bases at V and 2 bases at J, with 10 bases between the two ends. Per the germline V gene, CDR1 is SGDLS and CDR2 is YYNGEE. CDR3 sequence: CASSVAVRFTDTQYF. CDR3 nucleotide sequence: TGTGCCAGCAGCGTAGCGGTTAGATTCACAGATACGCAGTATTTT.

V usage is TRBV5-5 and J usage is TRBJ2-3; TRBD2 matches 8 bases. Trimming took 0 bases from V and 6 from J; bases not matched to a gene: 12. CDR1 is SGHKS, CDR2 YYEKEE, per germline (reference sequence). The CDR3 extends over 17 amino acids. CDR3 amino acids: CASSLASGLGGGDTQYF. In nucleotides, the CDR3 is TGTGCCAGCAGCTTGGCGTCGGGACTAGGGGGTGGGGATACGCAGTATTTT. The complete variable domain, with remaining parts taken from reference TRBV5-5 and TRBJ2-3, reads DAGVTQSPTHLIKTRGQQVTLRCSPISGHKSVSWYQQVLGQGPQFIFQYYEKEERGRGNFPDRFSARQFPNYSSELNVNALLLGDSALYLCASSLASGLGGGDTQYFGPGTRLTVL.

Only one count was recorded for this clone. V gene TRBV2 combines with J gene TRBJ2-7, with 10 nucleotides matching TRBD2. The length of the CDR3 is 14 residues. Germline CDR1 SNHLY, CDR2 FYNNEI. Trimming removed 7 bases from V and 2 bases from J; junction bases left unmatched: 5. CDR3 in DNA: TGTGCCAGCAATAGCGGGGGGACCACCTACGAGCAGTACTTC. As protein: CASNSGGTTYEQYF.

The rearrangement joins TRBV6-1 to TRBJ2-3, with a weak D call TRBD2 (5 bases). Trimming pared 3 bases from V and 0 bases from J, leaving 10 bases between. The germline V gene has CDR1 MNHNS and CDR2 SASEGT. The CDR3 covers 15 residues. The DNA for the CDR3 is TGTGCCAGCAGTGATGCGGGCACTAGCACAGATACGCAGTATTTT. Its translation is CASSDAGTSTDTQYF.

The gene calls are TRBV3-1 (or the pseudogene TRBV3-2) and TRBJ1-1; unclear D gene. Germline V gene sequence: CDR1 LGHDT, CDR2 YNNKEL (reference sequence). V shed 5 bases and J shed 11 bases, with 15 bases lying between them. CDR3 length: 12 residues. CDR3 in DNA: TGTGCCAGCAGCAACGAGGGCAACTGGGCTTTCTTT. Its protein is CASSNEGNWAFF.

The chain has TRBV6-5 and TRBJ2-2; the match to TRBD2 covers 9 bases. Germline V gives CDR1 MNHEY, CDR2 SVGAGI. Unmatched junction bases numbered 2, after V lost 6 bases and J lost 0 bases. The length of the CDR3 is 15 residues. The CDR3 loop reads CASRPSGTNTGELFF. CDR3 DNA: TGTGCCAGCAGACCTAGCGGGACGAACACCGGGGAGCTGTTTTTT.

V and J are TRBV5-6 and TRBJ2-1; TRBD2 is a possible D gene (6 bases). Trimming removed 1 base at V and 7 bases at J, with 18 bases between. Germline CDR1 reads SGHDT; CDR2 reads YYEEEE. This CDR3 region has 16 residues. CDR3 DNA: TGTGCCAGCAGCTTGAGCCCCCGGGCTGGGAGGAATGAGCAGTTCTTC. Protein product: CASSLSPRAGRNEQFF.

This chain connects TRBV12-5 to TRBJ1-6; D is ambiguous. The CDR3 runs to 21 residues. Germline values: CDR1 LGHNT, CDR2 FRNRAP. V was pared by 3 bases and J by 0 bases, with 24 bases between. The CDR3 protein is CASGFLTSDLSPSSYNSPLHF. The CDR3 region has the DNA TGTGCTAGTGGTTTTCTCACCAGCGACTTGTCCCCGAGCTCCTATAATTCACCCCTCCACTTT.

The gene calls are TRBV7-8 and TRBJ2-7; 7 nucleotides line up with TRBD1. J lost 6 bases, V lost 3 bases, and 11 bases had no gene match. This CDR3 comprises 15 residues. Looked up from germline, CDR1 is SGHVS and CDR2 is FQNEAQ. Written as DNA, the CDR3 is TGTGCCAGCAGCTTCTCCCCCACAGGGGTGAGCGAGCAGTACGTC. This gives the protein CASSFSPTGVSEQYV.

The CDR3: CASTPAGGLQETQYF. CDR3 nucleotide sequence: TGTGCCAGTACCCCAGCGGGGGGCCTCCAAGAGACCCAGTACTTC. The chain couples TRBV19 to TRBJ2-5; 9 nucleotides align to TRBD2. Germline CDR1 and CDR2: LNHDA and SQIVND (reference sequence). The CDR3 consists of 15 residues. With V trimmed by 7 bases and J by 1 base, 7 bases remained unmatched. Using reference TRBV19 and TRBJ2-5 for the parts outside the CDR3, the full variable domain is DGGITQSPKYLFRKEGQNVTLSCEQNLNHDAMYWYRQDPGQGLRLIYYSQIVNDFQKGDIAEGYSVSREKKESFPLTVTSAQKNPTAFYLCASTPAGGLQETQYFGPGTRLLVL.

The chain is built from TRBV19 and TRBJ1-1; TRBD1 might be the D (5 bases). The CDR3 runs to 15 residues. V dropped 7 bases and J dropped 2 bases, with 17 bases sitting between them. From germline, CDR1 is LNHDA and CDR2 SQIVND (reference sequence). The chain's CDR3 is CASIPRSGANTEAFF. DNA of the CDR3: TGTGCCAGTATCCCTCGGAGCGGGGCTAACACTGAAGCTTTCTTT.